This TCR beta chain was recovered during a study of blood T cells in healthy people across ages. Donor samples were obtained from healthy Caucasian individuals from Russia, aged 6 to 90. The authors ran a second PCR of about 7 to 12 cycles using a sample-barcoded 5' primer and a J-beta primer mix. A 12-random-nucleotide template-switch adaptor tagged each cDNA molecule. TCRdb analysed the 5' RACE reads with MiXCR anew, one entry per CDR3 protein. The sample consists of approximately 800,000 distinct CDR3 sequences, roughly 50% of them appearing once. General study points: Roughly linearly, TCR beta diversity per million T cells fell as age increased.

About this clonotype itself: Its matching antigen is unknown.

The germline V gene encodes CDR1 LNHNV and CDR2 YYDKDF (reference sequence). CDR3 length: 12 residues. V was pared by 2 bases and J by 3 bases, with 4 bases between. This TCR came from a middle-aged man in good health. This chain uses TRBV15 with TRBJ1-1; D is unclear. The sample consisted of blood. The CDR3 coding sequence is TGTGCCACCAGCAGATACGACACTGAAGCTTTCTTT. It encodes CATSRYDTEAFF.